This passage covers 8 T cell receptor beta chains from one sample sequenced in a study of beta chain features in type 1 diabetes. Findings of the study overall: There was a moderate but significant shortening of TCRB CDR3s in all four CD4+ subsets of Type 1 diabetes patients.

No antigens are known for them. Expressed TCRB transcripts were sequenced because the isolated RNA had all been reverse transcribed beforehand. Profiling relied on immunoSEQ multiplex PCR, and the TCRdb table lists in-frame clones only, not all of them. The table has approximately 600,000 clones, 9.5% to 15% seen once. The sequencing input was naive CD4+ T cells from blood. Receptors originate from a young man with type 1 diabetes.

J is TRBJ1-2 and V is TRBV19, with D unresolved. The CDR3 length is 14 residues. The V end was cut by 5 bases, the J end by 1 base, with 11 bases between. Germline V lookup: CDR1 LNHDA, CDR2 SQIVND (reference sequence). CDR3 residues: CASSPPWVNYGYTF. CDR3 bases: TGTGCCAGTAGTCCTCCATGGGTTAACTATGGCTACACCTTC. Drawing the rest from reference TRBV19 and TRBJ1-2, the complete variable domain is DGGITQSPKYLFRKEGQNVTLSCEQNLNHDAMYWYRQDPGQGLRLIYYSQIVNDFQKGDIAEGYSVSREKKESFPLTVTSAQKNPTAFYLCASSPPWVNYGYTFGSGTRLTVV.

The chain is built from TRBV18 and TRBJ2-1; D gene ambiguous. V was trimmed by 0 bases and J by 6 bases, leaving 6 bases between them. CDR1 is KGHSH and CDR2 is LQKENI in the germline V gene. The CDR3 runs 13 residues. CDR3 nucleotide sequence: TGTGCCAGCTCACCACCGATCGTCAATGAGCAGTTCTTC. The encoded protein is CASSPPIVNEQFF.

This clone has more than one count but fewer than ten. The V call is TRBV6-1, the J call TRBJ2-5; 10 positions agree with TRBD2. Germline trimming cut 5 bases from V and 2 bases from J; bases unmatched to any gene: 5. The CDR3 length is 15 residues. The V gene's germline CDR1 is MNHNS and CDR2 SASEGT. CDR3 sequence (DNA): TGTGCCAGCAGTCTTGGACTAGCGGATCAAGAGACCCAGTACTTC. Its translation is CASSLGLADQETQYF.

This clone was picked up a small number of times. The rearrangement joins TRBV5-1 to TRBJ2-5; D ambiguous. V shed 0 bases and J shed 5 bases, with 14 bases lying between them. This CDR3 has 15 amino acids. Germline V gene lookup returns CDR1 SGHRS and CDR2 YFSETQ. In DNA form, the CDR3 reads TGCGCCAGCAGCTTGGTTTACGGTTCAGAGGAGACCCAGTACTTC. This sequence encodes CASSLVYGSEETQYF. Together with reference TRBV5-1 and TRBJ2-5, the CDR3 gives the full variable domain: KAGVTQTPRYLIKTRGQQVTLSCSPISGHRSVSWYQQTPGQGLQFLFEYFSETQRNKGNFPGRFSGRQFSNSRSEMNVSTLELGDSALYLCASSLVYGSEETQYFGPGTRLLVL.

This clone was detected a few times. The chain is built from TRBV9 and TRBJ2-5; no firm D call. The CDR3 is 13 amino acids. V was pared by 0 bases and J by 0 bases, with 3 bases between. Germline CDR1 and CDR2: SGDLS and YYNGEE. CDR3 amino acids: CASSVAYQETQYF. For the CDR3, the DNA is TGTGCCAGCAGCGTAGCCTACCAAGAGACCCAGTACTTC.

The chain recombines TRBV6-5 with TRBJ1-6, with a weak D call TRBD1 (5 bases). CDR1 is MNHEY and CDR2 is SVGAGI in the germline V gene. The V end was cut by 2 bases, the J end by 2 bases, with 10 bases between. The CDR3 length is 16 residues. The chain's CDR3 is CASSYTGTAYNSPLHF. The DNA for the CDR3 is TGTGCCAGCAGTTACACAGGAACAGCCTATAATTCACCCCTCCACTTT.

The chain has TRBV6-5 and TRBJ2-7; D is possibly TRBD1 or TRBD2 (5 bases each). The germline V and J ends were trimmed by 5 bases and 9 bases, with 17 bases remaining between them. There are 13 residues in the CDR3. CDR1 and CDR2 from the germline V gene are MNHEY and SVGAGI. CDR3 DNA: TGTGCCAGCAGTCTCACTCACCGGGACGCGCAGTACTTC. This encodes CASSLTHRDAQYF.

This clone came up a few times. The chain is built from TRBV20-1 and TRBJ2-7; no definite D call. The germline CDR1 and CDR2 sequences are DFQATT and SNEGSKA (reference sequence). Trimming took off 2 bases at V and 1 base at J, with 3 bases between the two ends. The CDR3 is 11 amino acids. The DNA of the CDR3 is TGCAGTGCTAGACCGTCCTACGAGCAGTACTTC. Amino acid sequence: CSARPSYEQYF.